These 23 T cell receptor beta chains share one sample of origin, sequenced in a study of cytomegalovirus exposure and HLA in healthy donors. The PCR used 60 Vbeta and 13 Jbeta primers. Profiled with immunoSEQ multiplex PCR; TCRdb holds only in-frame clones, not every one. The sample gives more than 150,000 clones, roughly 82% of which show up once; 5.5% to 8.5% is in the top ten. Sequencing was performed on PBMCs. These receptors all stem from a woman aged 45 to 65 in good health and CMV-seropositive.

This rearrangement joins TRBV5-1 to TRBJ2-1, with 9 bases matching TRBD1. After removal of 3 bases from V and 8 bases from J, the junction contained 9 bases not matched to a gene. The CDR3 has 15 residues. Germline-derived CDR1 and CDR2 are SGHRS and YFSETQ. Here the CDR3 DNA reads TGCGCCAGCAGCTCCGGGACAGGGTTTGCGGATGAGCAGTTCTTC. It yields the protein CASSSGTGFADEQFF.

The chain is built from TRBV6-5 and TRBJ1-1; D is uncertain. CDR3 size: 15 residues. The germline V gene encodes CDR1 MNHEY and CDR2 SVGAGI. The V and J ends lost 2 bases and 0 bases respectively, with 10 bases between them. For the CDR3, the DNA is TGTGCCAGCAGTTACCAGGTGGCGATGAACACTGAAGCTTTCTTT. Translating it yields CASSYQVAMNTEAFF.

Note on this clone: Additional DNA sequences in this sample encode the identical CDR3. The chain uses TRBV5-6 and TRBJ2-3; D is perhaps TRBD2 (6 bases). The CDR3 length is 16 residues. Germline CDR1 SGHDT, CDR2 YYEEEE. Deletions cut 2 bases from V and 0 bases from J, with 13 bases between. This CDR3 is CASSFFRGASTDTQYF. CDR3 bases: TGTGCCAGCAGCTTCTTTCGCGGGGCTAGCACAGATACGCAGTATTTT.

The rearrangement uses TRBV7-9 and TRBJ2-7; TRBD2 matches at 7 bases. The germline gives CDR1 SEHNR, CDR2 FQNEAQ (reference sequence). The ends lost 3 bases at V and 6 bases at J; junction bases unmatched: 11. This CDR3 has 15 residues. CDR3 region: CASSFEAGRGREQYF. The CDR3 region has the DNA TGTGCCAGCAGCTTTGAAGCGGGGAGAGGCCGCGAGCAGTACTTC.

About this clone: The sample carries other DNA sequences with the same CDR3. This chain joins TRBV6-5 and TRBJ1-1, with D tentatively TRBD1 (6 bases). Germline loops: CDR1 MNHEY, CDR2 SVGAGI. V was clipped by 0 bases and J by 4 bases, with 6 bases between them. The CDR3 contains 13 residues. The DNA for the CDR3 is TGTGCCAGCAGTTACTCAGGGGGCACTGAAGCTTTCTTT. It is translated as CASSYSGGTEAFF.

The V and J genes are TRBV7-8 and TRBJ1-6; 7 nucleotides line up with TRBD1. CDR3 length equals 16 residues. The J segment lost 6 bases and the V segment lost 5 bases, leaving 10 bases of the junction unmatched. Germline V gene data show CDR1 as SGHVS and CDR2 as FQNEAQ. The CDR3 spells CASSPKQGFFNSPLHF. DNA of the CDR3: TGTGCCAGCAGCCCGAAACAGGGGTTCTTTAATTCACCCCTCCACTTT.

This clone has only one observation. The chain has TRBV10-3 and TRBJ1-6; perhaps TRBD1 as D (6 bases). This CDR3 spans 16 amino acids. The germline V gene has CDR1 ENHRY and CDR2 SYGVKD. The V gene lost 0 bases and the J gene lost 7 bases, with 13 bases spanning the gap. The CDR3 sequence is CAISESKSGDNSPLHF. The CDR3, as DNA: TGTGCCATCAGTGAGTCGAAGTCAGGGGACAATTCACCCCTCCACTTT.

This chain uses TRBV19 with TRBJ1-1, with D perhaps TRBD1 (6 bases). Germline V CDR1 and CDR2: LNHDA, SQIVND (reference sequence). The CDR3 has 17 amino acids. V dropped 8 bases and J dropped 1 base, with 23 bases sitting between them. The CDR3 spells CASAQFLDRLRNTEAFF. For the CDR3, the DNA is TGTGCCAGTGCCCAATTCCTCGACAGGCTGAGGAACACTGAAGCTTTCTTT.

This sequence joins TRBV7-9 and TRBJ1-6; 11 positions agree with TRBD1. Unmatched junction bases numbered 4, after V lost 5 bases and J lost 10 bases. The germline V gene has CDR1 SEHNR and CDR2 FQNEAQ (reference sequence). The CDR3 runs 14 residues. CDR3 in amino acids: CASSRTGGESPLHF. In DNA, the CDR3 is TGTGCCAGCAGCCGGACAGGGGGCGAGTCACCCCTCCACTTT.

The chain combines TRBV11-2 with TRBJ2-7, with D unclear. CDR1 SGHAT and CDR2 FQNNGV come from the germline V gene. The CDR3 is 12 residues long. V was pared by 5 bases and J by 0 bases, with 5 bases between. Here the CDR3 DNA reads TGTGCCAGCAGCCGTCGCTCCTACGAGCAGTACTTC. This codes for CASSRRSYEQYF.

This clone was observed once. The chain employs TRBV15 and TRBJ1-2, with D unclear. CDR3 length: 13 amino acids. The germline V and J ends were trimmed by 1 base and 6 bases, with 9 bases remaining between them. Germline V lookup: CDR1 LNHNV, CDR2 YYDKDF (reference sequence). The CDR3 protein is CATSRAVLNGYTF. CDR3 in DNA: TGTGCCACCAGCAGAGCGGTGTTAAATGGCTACACCTTC.

The DNA for the CDR3 is TGTGCCAGCAGCCCTAGCGGGGTTACGCAGTATTTT. The encoded protein is CASSPSGVTQYF. This chain uses TRBV14 with TRBJ2-3; 9 bases map to TRBD2. The CDR3 sequence is 12 residues long. Unmatched junction bases numbered 1, after V lost 4 bases and J lost 8 bases. Per the germline V gene, CDR1 is SGHDN and CDR2 is FVKESK.

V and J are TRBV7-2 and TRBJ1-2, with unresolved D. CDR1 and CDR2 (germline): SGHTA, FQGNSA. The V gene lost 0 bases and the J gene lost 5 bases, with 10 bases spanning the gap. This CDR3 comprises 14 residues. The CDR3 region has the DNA TGTGCCAGCAGCTTAGCGCGGCAGATTTATGGCTACACCTTC. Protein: CASSLARQIYGYTF.

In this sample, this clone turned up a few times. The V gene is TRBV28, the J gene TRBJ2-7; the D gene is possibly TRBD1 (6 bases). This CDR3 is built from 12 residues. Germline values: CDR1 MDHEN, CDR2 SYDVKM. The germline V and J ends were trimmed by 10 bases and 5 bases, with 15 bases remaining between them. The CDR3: CATEQGRHEQYF. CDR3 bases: TGTGCCACCGAACAGGGAAGGCACGAGCAGTACTTC. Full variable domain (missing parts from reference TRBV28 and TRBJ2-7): DVKVTQSSRYLVKRTGEKVFLECVQDMDHENMFWYRQDPGLGLRLIYFSYDVKMKEKGDIPEGYSVSREKKERFSLILESASTNQTSMYLCATEQGRHEQYFGPGTRLTVT.

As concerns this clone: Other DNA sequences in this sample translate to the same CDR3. The CDR3 region has the DNA TGTGCCAGCAGCTCACAAGGGGCCTCTGAAGCTTTCTTT. It specifies CASSSQGASEAFF. V usage is TRBV6-5 and J usage is TRBJ1-1, with D possibly TRBD1 on 5 matching bases. Trimming left V 6 bases short and J 6 bases short, with 14 bases between. CDR3 length: 13 residues. Germline V lookup: CDR1 MNHEY, CDR2 SVGAGI.

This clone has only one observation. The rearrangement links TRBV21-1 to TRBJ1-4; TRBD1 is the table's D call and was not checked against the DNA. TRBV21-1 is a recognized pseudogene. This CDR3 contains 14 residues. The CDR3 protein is CASSDRTGGSYMFF. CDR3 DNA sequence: TGTGCCAGCAGCGATCGGACAGGGGGGTCTTATATGTTTTTT.

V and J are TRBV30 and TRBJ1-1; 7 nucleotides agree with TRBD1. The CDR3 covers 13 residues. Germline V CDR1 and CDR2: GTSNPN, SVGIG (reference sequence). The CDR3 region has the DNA TGTGCTATGCCCGGGACAGTCAACACTGAAGCTTTCTTT. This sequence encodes CAMPGTVNTEAFF.

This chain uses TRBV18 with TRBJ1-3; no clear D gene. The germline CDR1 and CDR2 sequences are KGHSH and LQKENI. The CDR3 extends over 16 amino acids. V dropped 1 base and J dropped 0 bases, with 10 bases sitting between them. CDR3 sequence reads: CASSPQASLSGNTIYF. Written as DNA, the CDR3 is TGTGCCAGCTCACCACAAGCCTCCCTCTCTGGAAACACCATATATTTT. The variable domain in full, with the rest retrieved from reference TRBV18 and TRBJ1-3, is NAGVMQNPRHLVRRRGQEARLRCSPMKGHSHVYWYRQLPEEGLKFMVYLQKENIIDESGMPKERFSAEFPKEGPSILRIQQVVRGDSAAYFCASSPQASLSGNTIYFGEGSWLTVV.

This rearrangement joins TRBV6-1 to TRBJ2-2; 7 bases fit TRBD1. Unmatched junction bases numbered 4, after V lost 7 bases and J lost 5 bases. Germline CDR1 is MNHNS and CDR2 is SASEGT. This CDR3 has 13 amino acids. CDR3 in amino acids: CASTRQGTGELFF. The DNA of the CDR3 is TGTGCCAGCACCAGACAGGGAACCGGGGAGCTGTTTTTT.

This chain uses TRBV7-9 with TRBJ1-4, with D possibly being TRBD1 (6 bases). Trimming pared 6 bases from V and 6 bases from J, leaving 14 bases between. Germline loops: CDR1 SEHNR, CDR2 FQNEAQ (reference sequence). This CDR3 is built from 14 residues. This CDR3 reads CASSLRGKDEKLFF. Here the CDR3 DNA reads TGTGCCAGCAGTCTCAGGGGTAAAGATGAAAAACTGTTTTTT.

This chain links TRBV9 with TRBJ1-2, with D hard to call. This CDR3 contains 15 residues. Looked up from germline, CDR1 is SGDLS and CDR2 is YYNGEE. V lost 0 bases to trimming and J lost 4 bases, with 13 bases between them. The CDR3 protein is CASSVDAGGIYGYTF. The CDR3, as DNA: TGTGCCAGCAGCGTAGACGCAGGAGGTATCTATGGCTACACCTTC.

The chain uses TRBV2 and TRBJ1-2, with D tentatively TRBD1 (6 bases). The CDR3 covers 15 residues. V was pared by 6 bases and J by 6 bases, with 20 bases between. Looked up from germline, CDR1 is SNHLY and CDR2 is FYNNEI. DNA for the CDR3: TGTGCCAGCAGGAGCGGACAGTCTGGGAACCATGGCTACACCTTC. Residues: CASRSGQSGNHGYTF.

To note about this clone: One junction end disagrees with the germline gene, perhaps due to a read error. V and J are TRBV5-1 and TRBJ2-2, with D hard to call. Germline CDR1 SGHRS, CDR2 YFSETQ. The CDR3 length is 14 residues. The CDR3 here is CASTLTANTGELFF. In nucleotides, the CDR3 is TGCGCCAGCACCTTGACGGCGAACACCGGGGAGCTGTTTTTT.